This TCR beta chain was found in a study of early T cells in non-severe SARS-CoV-2 infection. This clonotype was recorded a few times. Germline CDR1 and CDR2: MNHEY and SVGEGT. This CDR3 is built from 15 residues. Trimming removed 3 bases from V and 6 bases from J; junction bases left unmatched: 7. Researchers attached unique molecular identifiers to individual cDNA molecules. In TCRdb, the 5' RACE reads were re-called with MiXCR into one record per CDR3 protein. The repertoire consists of approximately 57,000 distinct CDR3 sequences, with around an eighth occurring once and the leading ten covering under 1.5%.

This chain links TRBV6-2 or TRBV6-3 with TRBJ2-2, with 7 bases identical to TRBD1. The receptor's source is an adult who was a healthcare worker with PCR-confirmed SARS-CoV-2 infection or an uninfected control (not recorded which). Sequencing was carried out using whole blood. CDR3 in DNA: TGTGCCAGCAGTTATGACAGGGAAGGGTCCGGGGAGCTGTTTTTT. This sequence encodes CASSYDREGSGELFF.